This T cell receptor (beta chain) was sequenced in a study of immune evolution from preneoplasia to lung adenocarcinoma. The V end lost 6 bases, the J end lost 6 bases, and 13 bases lay between the germline ends. This CDR3 has 12 amino acids. Germline CDR1 and CDR2: GTSNPN and SVGIG (reference sequence). Assay used: immunoSEQ multiplex PCR; TCRdb lists only in-frame clones, some missing. Among around 6,000 clones listed, roughly 73% were seen once. The sequenced material came from FFPE lung adenocarcinoma in situ tissue. The chain employs TRBV30 and TRBJ2-3; D ambiguous. The sequence was obtained from a donor at least 70 years old with lung adenocarcinoma. The CDR3 DNA sequence: TGTGCCTGTGTTACCCGGATGGATACGCAGTATTTT. This encodes CACVTRMDTQYF. Using reference TRBV30 and TRBJ2-3 for the parts outside the CDR3, the full variable domain is SQTIHQWPATLVQPVGSPLSLECTVEGTSNPNLYWYRQAAGRGLQLLFYSVGIGQISSEVPQNLSASRPQDRQFILSSKKLLLSDSGFYLCACVTRMDTQYFGPGTRLTVL.